The sequence of this TCR beta chain was determined in a study of PD-L1 blockade in urothelial cancer. Overall study context: Blood drawn 3 weeks (second dose) and 6 weeks after treatment start was analyzed. A median blood sample held around 150,000 T cells and tens of thousands of unique TCRs.

Trimming at V came to 8 bases and at J to 5 bases, leaving 9 bases not matched to a gene. The CDR3 has 15 amino acids. In germline, CDR1 is MNHEY, CDR2 SVGAGI. Every PCR received spiked-in synthetic TCR analog templates. The repertoire was sequenced with immunoSEQ multiplex PCR; TCRdb's copy has only in-frame clones and lacks some. The sample yields fewer than 60,000 clones, 85% seen once. Overall study results and limits: Pretreatment blood TCR clonality under the median forecast improved survival.

As to time point: pretreatment peripheral blood. This clone has more than one count but fewer than ten. Antigen: not known. The sequencing used PBMCs, collected around atezolizumab (anti-PD-L1) treatment. The receptor was isolated from a man between 65 and 85 years old with urothelial cancer. The chain joins TRBV6-5 to TRBJ2-2; TRBD2 aligns across 9 bases. The CDR3 protein is CASPRREGQTGELFF. DNA for the CDR3: TGTGCCAGCCCCCGGCGGGAGGGCCAAACCGGGGAGCTGTTTTTT.